Below are 26 T cell receptor beta chains sequenced from a single sample in a study of blood T cell repertoires in COVID-19. Clones were read by immunoSEQ multiplex PCR, and TCRdb kept only the in-frame ones, dropping some. The table lists some 300,000 clones, around nine tenths of them singletons. Sequencing was performed on peripheral blood. Every receptor here comes from a woman aged 70-85 years with COVID-19, enrolled during active disease.

This rearrangement joins TRBV6-5 to TRBJ1-6; 7 bases align to TRBD1. J was trimmed by 5 bases and V by 10 bases; bases with no gene match: 8. Germline V CDR1 and CDR2: MNHEY, SVGAGI. This CDR3 is 14 amino acids long. CDR3 sequence reads: CATKGQVDNSPLHF. In DNA, the CDR3 is TGTGCCACAAAAGGACAGGTGGATAATTCACCCCTCCACTTT.

The J gene is TRBJ2-7, the V gene TRBV3-1 (or the pseudogene TRBV3-2); TRBD1 agrees at 9 bases. The CDR3 consists of 15 residues. V was clipped by 4 bases and J by 0 bases; unmatched bases: 4. Germline loops: CDR1 LGHDT, CDR2 YNNKEL (reference sequence). CDR3 DNA sequence: TGTGCCAGCAGCCGGGGACAGGGCTTCTCCTACGAGCAGTACTTC. Translating it yields CASSRGQGFSYEQYF.

This clone was observed a few times. The chain uses TRBV4-1 and TRBJ1-1; D unresolved. Germline CDR1 MGHRA, CDR2 YSYEKL. This CDR3 spans 15 amino acids. V lost 4 bases to trimming and J lost 5 bases, with 17 bases between them. CDR3: CASSRTRDIETEAFF. The CDR3 coding sequence is TGCGCCAGCAGCCGAACTAGGGATATTGAGACTGAAGCTTTCTTT.

CDR3 nucleotides: TGTGCCAGCAGACCCGGACAGGGGCGAACCTCGAATTCACCCCTCCACTTT. It encodes CASRPGQGRTSNSPLHF. The chain recombines TRBV27 with TRBJ1-6; 9 nucleotides align to TRBD1. In germline, CDR1 is MNHEY, CDR2 SMNVEV (reference sequence). The trim removed 6 bases at V and 7 bases at J, leaving 13 bases unmatched. The CDR3 contains 17 residues.

V is TRBV11-2 and J is TRBJ2-5; 11 positions match TRBD2. Germline CDR1 reads SGHAT; CDR2 reads FQNNGV. J lost 0 bases, V lost 5 bases, and 5 bases had no gene match. This CDR3 is 16 amino acids long. The CDR3 sequence is CASSPGTSGYQETQYF. CDR3 sequence (DNA): TGTGCCAGCAGCCCCGGGACTAGCGGCTACCAAGAGACCCAGTACTTC.

The chain is built from TRBV9 and TRBJ1-3, with 7 bases identical to TRBD1. J gave up 1 base and V 4 bases, and 8 bases lay outside the gene matches. The germline gives CDR1 SGDLS, CDR2 YYNGEE. The CDR3 has 16 residues. This chain's CDR3 is CASSPPQGRSGNTIYF. In nucleotides, the CDR3 is TGTGCCAGCAGCCCGCCACAGGGGAGGTCTGGAAACACCATATATTTT.

J is TRBJ2-1 and V is TRBV12-5; 9 positions match TRBD1. The V segment lost 4 bases and the J segment 7 bases; nucleotides outside the gene matches: 14. The V gene's germline CDR1 is LGHNT and CDR2 FRNRAP. CDR3 length: 17 residues. The CDR3 DNA reads TGTGCTAGTGGTTCAAAACCAGTAGGGACAGGGCTAAATGAGCAGTTCTTC. Its translation is CASGSKPVGTGLNEQFF.

This chain connects TRBV13 to TRBJ1-5, with TRBD1 identical over 7 bases. Germline loops: CDR1 PRHDT, CDR2 FYEKMQ (reference sequence). The CDR3 has 13 residues. V shed 5 bases and J 5 bases; nucleotides not matched to a gene: 3. The CDR3 sequence is CASSVTGDQPQHF. DNA of the CDR3: TGTGCCAGCAGCGTAACAGGGGATCAGCCCCAGCATTTT.

In this sample, this clone turned up a few times. The rearrangement joins TRBV2 to TRBJ2-2; 8 positions agree with TRBD2. CDR1 SNHLY and CDR2 FYNNEI come from the germline V gene. Losses at the gene ends were 3 bases for V and 3 bases for J; bases not matched to a gene: 3. The CDR3 loop spans 15 amino acids. The CDR3 here is CASSESGGDTGELFF. DNA of the CDR3: TGTGCCAGCAGTGAGTCCGGGGGGGACACCGGGGAGCTGTTTTTT.

The chain has TRBV7-3 and TRBJ2-5; the D is unclear. This CDR3 has 13 amino acids. V was cut by 5 bases and J by 2 bases, with 9 bases left in between. Germline CDR1 is SGHTA and CDR2 is FQGTGA. The CDR3 DNA reads as TGTGCCAGCAGCCCTCCCGGTCAAGAGACCCAGTACTTC. This codes for CASSPPGQETQYF.

The V gene is TRBV28, the J gene TRBJ1-2, with 8 bases aligning to TRBD1. The CDR3 length is 15 residues. The germline gives CDR1 MDHEN, CDR2 SYDVKM. Losses at the gene ends were 7 bases for V and 3 bases for J; bases not matched to a gene: 10. The CDR3 loop is CASNPPPGGHYGYTF. The DNA of the CDR3 is TGTGCCAGCAATCCCCCCCCAGGGGGCCACTATGGCTACACCTTC.

The V gene is TRBV11-2, the J gene TRBJ2-7; the match to TRBD1 covers 11 bases. Per germline, CDR1 SGHAT and CDR2 FQNNGV. The CDR3 runs 15 residues. J was trimmed by 3 bases and V by 1 base; bases with no gene match: 2. The CDR3 is CASSLAGTGGYEQYF. In DNA form, the CDR3 reads TGTGCCAGCAGCTTAGCCGGGACAGGGGGCTACGAGCAGTACTTC.

Comment on this clone: Compared with germline, one end of the junction differs, possibly owing to a read error. The chain employs TRBV19 and TRBJ1-6; TRBD1 aligns across 8 bases. There are 15 residues in the CDR3. Germline V gene data show CDR1 as LNHDA and CDR2 as SQIVND (reference sequence). Written as DNA, the CDR3 is TGTGCCAGTAGTATAGGGTCAGGGGGCGATTCCCCCCTCCACTTT. It is translated as CASSIGSGGDSPLHF.

Note on this clone: The junction does not match germline at one end; this may be a read error. The chain has TRBV5-1 and TRBJ1-2; 7 bases line up with TRBD1. CDR1 and CDR2 from the germline V gene are SGHRS and YFSETQ. The CDR3 spans 13 residues. The CDR3 DNA reads as TGCGCCAGCAGCTCGACAGGGAACTCTGGCTACACCTTC. Residues: CASSSTGNSGYTF. Variable domain in full (rest from reference TRBV5-1 and TRBJ1-2): KAGVTQTPRYLIKTRGQQVTLSCSPISGHRSVSWYQQTPGQGLQFLFEYFSETQRNKGNFPGRFSGRQFSNSRSEMNVSTLELGDSALYLCASSSTGNSGYTFGSGTRLTVV.

The chain is built from TRBV27 and TRBJ1-2; TRBD1 aligns across 10 bases. The V and J ends lost 6 bases and 8 bases, in that order; junction bases with no gene match: 3. CDR3 size: 12 residues. Germline CDR1 and CDR2: MNHEY and SMNVEV (reference sequence). The CDR3 spells CASSPGQGGYTF. The DNA of the CDR3 is TGTGCCAGCAGCCCGGGACAGGGGGGCTACACCTTC.

With respect to this clone: This specimen includes other DNA sequences encoding the same CDR3. The CDR3 protein is CASSQEGVTEAFF. The CDR3, as DNA: TGTGCCAGCAGCCAAGAAGGGGTCACTGAAGCTTTCTTT. The chain couples TRBV3-1 (or the pseudogene TRBV3-2) to TRBJ1-1, with D tentatively TRBD1 (5 bases). The germline V gene has CDR1 LGHDT and CDR2 YNNKEL (reference sequence). The V and J ends lost 0 bases and 4 bases respectively, with 6 bases between them. This CDR3 is built from 13 residues.

This clone was counted a single time. The V call is TRBV30, the J call TRBJ1-2, with D possibly TRBD1 on 5 matching bases. The CDR3 contains 13 residues. V lost 5 bases and J 2 bases, leaving 12 bases between the germline ends. Looked up from germline, CDR1 is GTSNPN and CDR2 is SVGIG (reference sequence). The CDR3 reads CAWLQAGNYGYTF. Written as DNA, the CDR3 is TGTGCCTGGCTGCAAGCAGGGAACTATGGCTACACCTTC.

The rearrangement uses TRBV28 and TRBJ1-5, with D perhaps TRBD1 (5 bases). Per the germline V gene, CDR1 is MDHEN and CDR2 is SYDVKM. The CDR3 is 14 amino acids. Trimming shortened V by 7 bases and J by 6 bases, and 16 bases separated the two germline ends. The CDR3 DNA is TGTGCCAGCACCCTGTCAGGGTTGGCTCAGCCCCAGCATTTT. The encoded protein is CASTLSGLAQPQHF.

The table lists this clone with a few counts. The chain uses TRBV7-2 and TRBJ1-1; D gene uncertain. Trimming shortened V by 8 bases and J by 6 bases, and 16 bases separated the two germline ends. CDR1 is SGHTA and CDR2 is FQGNSA in the germline V gene. The CDR3 has 13 amino acids. CDR3 nucleotides: TGTGCCAGCGGGATTTTCCCCGGGGCTGAAGCTTTCTTT. Encoded protein: CASGIFPGAEAFF.

V is TRBV28 and J is TRBJ1-4; D possibly corresponds to TRBD1 (6 bases). Trimming cost V 11 bases and J 7 bases, with 17 bases left between them. The CDR3 sequence is 13 residues long. Germline CDR1 is MDHEN and CDR2 is SYDVKM. CDR3 sequence: CAAGAGPGEKLFF. CDR3 coding DNA: TGTGCCGCGGGGGCGGGGCCGGGTGAAAAACTGTTTTTT.

This clone was seen once. This sequence joins TRBV3-1 (or the pseudogene TRBV3-2) and TRBJ1-6; D is perhaps TRBD1 (5 bases). The CDR3 extends over 14 amino acids. Trimming removed 7 bases at V and 8 bases at J, with 15 bases between. Germline V gene sequence: CDR1 LGHDT, CDR2 YNNKEL (reference sequence). This CDR3 is CASNEQGEDSPLHF. The CDR3 DNA is TGTGCCAGCAACGAGCAGGGTGAGGATTCACCCCTCCACTTT.

Comment on this clone: At one end the junction does not follow the germline gene, possibly because of a read error. Other DNA sequences in the same sample also yield this CDR3. This chain joins TRBV4-1 and TRBJ2-2; TRBD2 is a possible D gene (5 bases). The CDR3 totals 16 residues. Germline V gene sequence: CDR1 MGHRA, CDR2 YSYEKL. CDR3 DNA sequence: TGCGCCAGCAGCCAAGATTCGGAGACGAACACCGGGGAGCTGTTTTTC. It specifies CASSQDSETNTGELFF.

The chain is built from TRBV5-8 and TRBJ2-7; 9 bases fit TRBD1. This CDR3 has 15 residues. The germline gives CDR1 SGHTS, CDR2 YDEGEE. The J segment lost 2 bases and the V segment lost 4 bases, leaving 7 bases of the junction unmatched. This CDR3 reads CASSPGQGLTYEQYF. In DNA form, the CDR3 reads TGTGCCAGCAGCCCGGGACAGGGTCTAACCTACGAGCAGTACTTC. Supplemented by reference TRBV5-8 and TRBJ2-7, the full variable domain reads EAGVTQSPTHLIKTRGQQATLRCSPISGHTSVYWYQQALGLGLQFLLWYDEGEERNRGNFPPRFSGRQFPNYSSELNVNALELEDSALYLCASSPGQGLTYEQYFGPGTRLTVT.

This clone was detected once. The rearrangement links TRBV30 to TRBJ1-6; no reliable D call. This CDR3 is 12 amino acids long. CDR1 is GTSNPN, CDR2 SVGIG, per germline (reference sequence). V was pared by 0 bases and J by 10 bases, with 7 bases between. The CDR3, as DNA: TGTGCCTGGAGTGTTGATCGGTCACCCCTCCACTTT. Translating it yields CAWSVDRSPLHF.

V usage is TRBV9 and J usage is TRBJ1-2, with a possible D match to TRBD1 (6 bases). V was trimmed by 10 bases and J by 0 bases, leaving 16 bases between them. The CDR3 has 14 amino acids. The germline CDR1 and CDR2 sequences are SGDLS and YYNGEE. The CDR3, as DNA: TGTGCCTCCCGGGGGGGACAACCTAACTATGGCTACACCTTC. The encoded protein is CASRGGQPNYGYTF.

This clone was counted once. J is TRBJ1-1 and V is TRBV28; perhaps TRBD1 as D (6 bases). Germline CDR1 MDHEN, CDR2 SYDVKM. The CDR3 is 15 residues long. The V end lost 3 bases, the J end lost 11 bases, and 22 bases lay between the germline ends. The CDR3 nucleotides read TGTGCCAGCAGTTTTTCGGGCAGGGGCTTGCTTGGGGCTTTCTTT. This translates into CASSFSGRGLLGAFF.